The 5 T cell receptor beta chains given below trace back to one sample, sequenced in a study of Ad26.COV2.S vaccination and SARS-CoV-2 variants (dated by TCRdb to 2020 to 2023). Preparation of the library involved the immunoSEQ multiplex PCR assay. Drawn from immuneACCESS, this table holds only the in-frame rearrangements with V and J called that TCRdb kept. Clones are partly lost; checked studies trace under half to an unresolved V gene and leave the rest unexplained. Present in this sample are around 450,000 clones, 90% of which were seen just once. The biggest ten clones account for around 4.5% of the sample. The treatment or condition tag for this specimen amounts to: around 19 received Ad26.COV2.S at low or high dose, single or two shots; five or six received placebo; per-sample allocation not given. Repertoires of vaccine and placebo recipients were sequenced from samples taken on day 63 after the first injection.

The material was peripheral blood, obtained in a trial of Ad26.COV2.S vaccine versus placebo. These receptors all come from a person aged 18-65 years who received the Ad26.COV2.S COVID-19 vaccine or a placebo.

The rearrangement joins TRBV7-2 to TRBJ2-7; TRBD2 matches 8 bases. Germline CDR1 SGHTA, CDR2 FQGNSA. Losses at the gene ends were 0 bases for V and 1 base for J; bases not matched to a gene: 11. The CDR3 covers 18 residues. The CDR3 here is CASSLASEREYESYEQYF. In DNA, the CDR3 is TGTGCCAGCAGCTTAGCTTCGGAGCGGGAGTACGAATCCTACGAGCAGTACTTC. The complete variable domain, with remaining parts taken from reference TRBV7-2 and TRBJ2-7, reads GAGVSQSPSNKVTEKGKDVELRCDPISGHTALYWYRQSLGQGLEFLIYFQGNSAPDKSGLPSDRFSAERTGGSVSTLTIQRTQQEDSAVYLCASSLASEREYESYEQYFGPGTRLTVT.

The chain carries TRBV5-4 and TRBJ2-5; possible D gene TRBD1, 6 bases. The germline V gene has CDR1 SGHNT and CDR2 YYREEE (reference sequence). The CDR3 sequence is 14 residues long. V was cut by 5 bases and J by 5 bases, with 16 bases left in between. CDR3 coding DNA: TGTGCCAGCAGTCACTTACAGGGTGAGGAGACCCAGTACTTC. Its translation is CASSHLQGEETQYF.

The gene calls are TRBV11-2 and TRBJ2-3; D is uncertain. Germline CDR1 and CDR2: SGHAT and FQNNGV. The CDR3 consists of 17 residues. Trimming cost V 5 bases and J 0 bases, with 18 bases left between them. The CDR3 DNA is TGTGCCAGCAGCCTACGCCCCTTCGTAGGGAGCACAGATACGCAGTATTTT. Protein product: CASSLRPFVGSTDTQYF.

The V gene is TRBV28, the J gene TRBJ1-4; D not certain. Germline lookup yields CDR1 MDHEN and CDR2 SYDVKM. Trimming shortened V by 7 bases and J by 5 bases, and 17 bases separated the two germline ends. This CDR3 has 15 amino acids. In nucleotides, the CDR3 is TGTGCCAGCAATCCTCGATCCCCGATCAATGAAAAACTGTTTTTT. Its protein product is CASNPRSPINEKLFF. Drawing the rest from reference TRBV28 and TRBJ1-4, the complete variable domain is DVKVTQSSRYLVKRTGEKVFLECVQDMDHENMFWYRQDPGLGLRLIYFSYDVKMKEKGDIPEGYSVSREKKERFSLILESASTNQTSMYLCASNPRSPINEKLFFGSGTQLSVL.

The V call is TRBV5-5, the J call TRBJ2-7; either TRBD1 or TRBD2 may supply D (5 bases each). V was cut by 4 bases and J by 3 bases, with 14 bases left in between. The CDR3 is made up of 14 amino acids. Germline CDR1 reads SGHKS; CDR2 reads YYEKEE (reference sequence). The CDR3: CASSRWGPRYEQYF. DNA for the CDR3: TGTGCCAGCAGCCGCTGGGGACCCCGCTACGAGCAGTACTTC.